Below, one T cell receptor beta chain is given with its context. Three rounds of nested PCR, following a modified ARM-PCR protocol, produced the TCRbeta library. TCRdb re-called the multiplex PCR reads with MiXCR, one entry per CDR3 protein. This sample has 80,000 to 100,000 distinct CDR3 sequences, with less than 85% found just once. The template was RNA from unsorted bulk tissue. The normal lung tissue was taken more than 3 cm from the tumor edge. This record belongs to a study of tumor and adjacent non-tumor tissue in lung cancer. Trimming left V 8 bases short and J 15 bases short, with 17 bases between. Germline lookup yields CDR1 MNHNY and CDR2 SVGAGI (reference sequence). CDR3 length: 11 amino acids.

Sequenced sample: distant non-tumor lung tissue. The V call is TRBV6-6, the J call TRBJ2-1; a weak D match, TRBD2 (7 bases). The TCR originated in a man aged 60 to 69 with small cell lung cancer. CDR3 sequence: CASYYMGGGFF. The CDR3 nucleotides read TGTGCCAGCTATTACATGGGAGGGGGGTTCTTC.